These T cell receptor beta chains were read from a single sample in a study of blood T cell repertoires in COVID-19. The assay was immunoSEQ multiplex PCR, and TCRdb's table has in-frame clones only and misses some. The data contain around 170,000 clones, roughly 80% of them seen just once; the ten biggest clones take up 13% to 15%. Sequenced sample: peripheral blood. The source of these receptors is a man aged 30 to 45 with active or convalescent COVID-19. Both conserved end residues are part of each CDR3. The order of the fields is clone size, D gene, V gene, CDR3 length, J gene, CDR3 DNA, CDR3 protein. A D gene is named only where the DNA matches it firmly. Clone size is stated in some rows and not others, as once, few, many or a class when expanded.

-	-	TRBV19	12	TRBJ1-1	TGTGCCAGTAGTCAGCGGAACACTGAAGCTTTCTTT	CASSQRNTEAFF
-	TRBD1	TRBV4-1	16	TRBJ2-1	TGCGCCAGCAGCCCGACGTGGGGACAGTTTGTGTATGAGCAGTTCTTC	CASSPTWGQFVYEQFF
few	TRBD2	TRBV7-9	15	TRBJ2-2	TGTGCCAGCAGCTTTAGCGGGACATTCACCGGGGAGCTGTTTTTT	CASSFSGTFTGELFF
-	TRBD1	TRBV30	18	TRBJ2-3	TGTGCCTGGACCACAGGACCCCGGGACAGGTCCTATACAGATACGCAGTATTTT	CAWTTGPRDRSYTDTQYF
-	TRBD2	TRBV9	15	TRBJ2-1	TGTGCCAGCAGCGTAGCGGGAGGCGCCGGGAATGAGCAGTTCTTC	CASSVAGGAGNEQFF
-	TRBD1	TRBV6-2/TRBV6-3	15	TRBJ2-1	TGTGCCAGCAGTTACCGGACAGGGCCCTACAATGAGCAGTTCTTC	CASSYRTGPYNEQFF
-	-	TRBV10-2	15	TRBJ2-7	TGCGCCAGCAGTGTCGGGACGGCGGGGAACTACGAGCAGTACTTC	CASSVGTAGNYEQYF
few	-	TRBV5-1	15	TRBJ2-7	TGCGCCAGCAGCTTGGATGAGGCTGTGCCCTACGAGCAGTACTTC	CASSLDEAVPYEQYF
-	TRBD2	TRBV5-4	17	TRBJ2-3	TGTGCCAGCAGCGCCGGACTAGCGGGGCCTCGCGAAGATACGCAGTATTTT	CASSAGLAGPREDTQYF
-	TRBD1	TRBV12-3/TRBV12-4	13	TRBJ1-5	TGTGCCAGCACTGACAGGGTTGGTCAGCCCCAGCATTTT	CASTDRVGQPQHF
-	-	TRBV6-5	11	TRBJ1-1	TGTGCCAGCAGGACGGGAAGTGAAGCTTTCTTT	CASRTGSEAFF
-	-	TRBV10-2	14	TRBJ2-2	TGCGCCAGCAGTGACAGAACGAACACCGGGGAGCTGTTTTTT	CASSDRTNTGELFF
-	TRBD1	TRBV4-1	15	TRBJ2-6	TGCGCCAGCAGCCAAGATCCCACAGGGGGCAACGTCCTGACTTTC	CASSQDPTGGNVLTF
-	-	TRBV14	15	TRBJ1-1	TGTGCCAGCAATTACGGGGATAGAAAGTACACTGAAGCTTTCTTT	CASNYGDRKYTEAFF
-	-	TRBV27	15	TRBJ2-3	TGTGCCAGCAGGACCATCAGGGGAAGCACAGATACGCAGTATTTT	CASRTIRGSTDTQYF
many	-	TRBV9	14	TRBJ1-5	TGTGCCAGCAGCGGAGACGGGGAAGCCCCGCCCCAGCATTTT	CASSGDGEAPPQHF
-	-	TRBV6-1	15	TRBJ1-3	TGTGCCAGCAGTGAACGGGGAGGCTCTGGAAACACCATATATTTT	CASSERGGSGNTIYF
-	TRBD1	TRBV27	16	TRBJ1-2	TGTGCCAGCAGTTCTCCCGGGACAGGGGGCGCCTATGGCTACACCTTC	CASSSPGTGGAYGYTF
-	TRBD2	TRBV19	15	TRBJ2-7	TGTGCCAGTAGTCGGGCTAGCGGTAGCTCCTACGAGCAGTACTTC	CASSRASGSSYEQYF
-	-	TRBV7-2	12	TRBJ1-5	TGTGCCAGCAGCTTCGCGGGGCAGCCCCAGCATTTT	CASSFAGQPQHF
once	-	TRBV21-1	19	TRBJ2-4	TGTGCCAGCAGCAATCGATGTCCAGAGGGACAACCAGCCAAAAACATTCAGTACTTC	CASSNRCPEGQPAKNIQYF
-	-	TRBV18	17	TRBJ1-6	TGTGCCAGCTCACCTTACACAGGATCCACCTATAATTCACCCCTCCACTTT	CASSPYTGSTYNSPLHF
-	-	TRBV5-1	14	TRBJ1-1	TGCGCCAGCAGCCTCCCGGGGGGGAACACTGAAGCTTTCTTT	CASSLPGGNTEAFF
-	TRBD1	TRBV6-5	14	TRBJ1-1	TGTGCCAGCACCCGACAGGGTCTCTCCCCTGAAGCTTTCTTT	CASTRQGLSPEAFF
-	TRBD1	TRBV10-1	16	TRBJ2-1	TGCGCCAGCAGTGAGGCGGGGACAGGGAACCACAATGAGCAGTTCTTC	CASSEAGTGNHNEQFF
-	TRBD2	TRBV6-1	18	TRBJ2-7	TGTGCCAGCAGTGAAATGGGACGAGGGACTAGCGGGTCGGTCGAGCAGTACTTC	CASSEMGRGTSGSVEQYF
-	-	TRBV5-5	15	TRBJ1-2	TGTGCCAGCAGCCTAGCAGCGCCCGAACCCTATGGCTACACCTTC	CASSLAAPEPYGYTF
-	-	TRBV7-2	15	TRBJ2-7	TGTGCCAGCAGCTTATATGCAGTGGAGGCCTACGAGCAGTACTTC	CASSLYAVEAYEQYF
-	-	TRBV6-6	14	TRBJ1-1	TGTGCCATAGTCGGGGGGGATATGAACACTGAAGCTTTCTTT	CAIVGGDMNTEAFF
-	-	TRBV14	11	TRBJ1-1	TGTGCCAGCAGCCCAGGGTTTATGGCTTTCTTT	CASSPGFMAFF
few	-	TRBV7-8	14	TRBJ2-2	TGTGCCAGCAGCTTTACCAACCCGGCCGGGGAGCTGTTTTTT	CASSFTNPAGELFF
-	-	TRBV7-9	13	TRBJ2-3	TGTGCCAGCAGCTTACAGAGCACAGATACGCAGTATTTT	CASSLQSTDTQYF
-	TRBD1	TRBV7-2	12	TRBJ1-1	TGTGCCAGCAGCCGACAGGGTTTGGAAGCTTTCTTT	CASSRQGLEAFF
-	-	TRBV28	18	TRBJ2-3	TGTGCCACCACCACACCCCTACGGTTTGGGGGCTCGACAGATACGCAGTATTTT	CATTTPLRFGGSTDTQYF
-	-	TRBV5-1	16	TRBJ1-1	TGCGCCAGCAGCTTGGGTTTTGCGGGGCTGAACACTGAAGCTTTCTTT	CASSLGFAGLNTEAFF